This note documents a single TCR beta chain sequence. Its antigen is undetermined. The PCR used 60 Vbeta and 13 Jbeta primers. Using immunoSEQ multiplex PCR, the repertoire was profiled, and TCRdb retains in-frame clones only, with some absent. Of about 180,000 clones in the sample, around 80% were seen once. CDR3 size: 17 residues. The V gene's germline CDR1 is SNHLY and CDR2 FYNNEI. V lost 2 bases to trimming and J lost 3 bases, with 17 bases between them. The sample comes from a study of cytomegalovirus exposure and HLA in healthy donors. Findings of the study overall: A later analysis linked a missense variant in DCLRE1C to the trimming of TCR beta V and J genes.

This TCR was sampled from a girl aged 5 to 17 in good health and CMV-seropositive. The specimen was PBMCs. V gene TRBV2 combines with J gene TRBJ2-4, with D possibly matching TRBD2 (5 bases). The CDR3 spells CASSESTLAPIKNIQYF. Written as DNA, the CDR3 is TGTGCCAGCAGTGAAAGCACGCTAGCACCTATCAAAAACATTCAGTACTTC. Using reference TRBV2 and TRBJ2-4 for the parts outside the CDR3, the full variable domain is EPEVTQTPSHQVTQMGQEVILRCVPISNHLYFYWYRQILGQKVEFLVSFYNNEISEKSEIFDDQFSVERPDGSNFTLKIRSTKLEDSAMYFCASSESTLAPIKNIQYFGAGTRLSVL.